The T cell receptor (beta chain) under discussion was sequenced for a study of CD8 T cells in Susac syndrome. The CDR3 length is 17 residues. V lost 4 bases to trimming and J lost 8 bases; unmatched junction nucleotides: 17. The germline CDR1 and CDR2 sequences are LGHDT and YNNKEL (reference sequence). CD8+ and CD4+ T cells taken from blood had their TCR beta sequenced. Patients with Susac syndrome met the recently defined diagnostic criteria for definite or probable disease. The RNA input was roughly 0.45 to 1 ug, and it was reverse transcribed with random hexamers. Amplification of TCR beta CDR3 spanned 54 Vbeta and 13 Jbeta via immunoSEQ multiplex PCR. Using its own MiXCR run on the immunoSEQ multiplex PCR reads, TCRdb lists one record per CDR3 protein. Of hundreds of thousands of distinct CDR3 sequences in the sample, about 95% are singletons; the top ten hold about 0.15%.

This receptor was identified in a human donor with Susac syndrome. Sample: CD4+ T cells from PBMCs. The rearrangement links TRBV3-1 to TRBJ1-1; 9 positions match TRBD1. The CDR3 coding sequence is TGTGCCAGCAGCCTAACAGCGATATCACAGGGGGCGCAGGAAGCTTTCTTT. This gives the protein CASSLTAISQGAQEAFF.